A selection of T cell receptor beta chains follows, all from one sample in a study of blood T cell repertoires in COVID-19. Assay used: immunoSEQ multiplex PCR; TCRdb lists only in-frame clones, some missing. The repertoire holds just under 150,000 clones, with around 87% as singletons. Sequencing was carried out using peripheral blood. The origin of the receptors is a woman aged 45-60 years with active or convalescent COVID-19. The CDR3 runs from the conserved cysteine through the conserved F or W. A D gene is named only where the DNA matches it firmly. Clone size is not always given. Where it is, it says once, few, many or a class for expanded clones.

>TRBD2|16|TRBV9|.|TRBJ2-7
CASSVGAGVGTGEQYF
TGTGCCAGCAGCGTAGGAGCGGGGGTTGGGACGGGCGAGCAGTACTTC
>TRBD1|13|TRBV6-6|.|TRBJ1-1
CASSWTGGTEAFF
TGTGCCAGCAGTTGGACAGGGGGCACTGAAGCTTTCTTT
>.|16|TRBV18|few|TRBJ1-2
CASSPTELKGVGGYTF
TGTGCCAGCTCACCAACGGAACTTAAGGGGGTCGGAGGCTACACCTTC
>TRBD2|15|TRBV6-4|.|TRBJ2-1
CASSSGLAGDGEQFF
TGTGCCAGCAGTTCAGGACTAGCGGGAGATGGGGAGCAGTTCTTC
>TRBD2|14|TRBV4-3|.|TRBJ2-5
CASSQDWTSETQYF
TGCGCCAGCAGCCAAGATTGGACTAGCGAGACCCAGTACTTC
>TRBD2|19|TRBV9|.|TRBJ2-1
CASSVSALAGGSSYNEQFF
TGTGCCAGCAGCGTCTCTGCACTAGCGGGAGGGAGCTCCTACAATGAGCAGTTCTTC
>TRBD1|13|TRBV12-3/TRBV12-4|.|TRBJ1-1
CASSFTGGTEAFF
TGTGCCAGCAGTTTTACAGGGGGCACTGAAGCTTTCTTT
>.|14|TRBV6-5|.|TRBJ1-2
CASSYSGGTDGYTF
TGTGCCAGCAGTTACTCAGGGGGTACCGATGGCTACACCTTC
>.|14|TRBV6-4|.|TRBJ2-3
CASREQGDTDTQYF
TGTGCCAGCAGAGAACAGGGCGACACAGATACGCAGTATTTT
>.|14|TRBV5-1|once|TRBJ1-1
CASSALSMNTEAFF
TGCGCCAGCAGCGCACTCTCTATGAACACTGAAGCTTTCTTT
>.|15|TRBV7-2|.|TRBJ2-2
CASSLGGSWAGELFF
TGTGCCAGCAGCTTAGGAGGTAGCTGGGCCGGGGAGCTGTTTTTT
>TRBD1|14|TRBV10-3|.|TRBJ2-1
CAISRTGSLSGQFF
TGTGCCATCAGTCGGACAGGCTCGTTGAGTGGGCAGTTCTTC
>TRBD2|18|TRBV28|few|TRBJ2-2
CASRQPGLAGGGTGELFF
TGTGCCAGCAGACAACCGGGACTAGCGGGAGGTGGAACCGGGGAGCTGTTTTTT
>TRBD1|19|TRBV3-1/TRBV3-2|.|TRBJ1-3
CASSQDPVDVWDSGNTIYF
TGTGCCAGCAGCCAAGATCCCGTCGATGTTTGGGACAGTGGAAACACCATATATTTT
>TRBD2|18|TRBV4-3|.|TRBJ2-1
CASSQDPRGSGRGNEQFF
TGCGCCAGCAGCCAAGATCCTCGGGGTAGCGGGAGGGGGAATGAGCAGTTCTTC
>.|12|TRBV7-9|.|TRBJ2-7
CASSEYGQEQYF
TGTGCCAGCAGCGAATATGGACAGGAGCAGTACTTC
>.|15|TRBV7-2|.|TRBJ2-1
CASSPRDYNYNEQFF
TGTGCCAGCAGTCCCAGGGATTATAACTACAATGAGCAGTTCTTC
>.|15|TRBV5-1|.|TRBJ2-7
CASRPLGLSSYEQYF
TGCGCCAGCAGGCCCCTTGGACTCAGCTCCTACGAGCAGTACTTC
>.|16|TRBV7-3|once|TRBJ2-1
CASSLNGGSSYNEQFF
TGTGCCAGCAGCTTAAATGGCGGTAGCTCCTACAATGAGCAGTTCTTC
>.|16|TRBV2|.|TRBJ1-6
CASRSLRGSYNSPLHF
TGTGCCAGCAGATCCTTAAGGGGCTCCTATAATTCACCCCTCCACTTT